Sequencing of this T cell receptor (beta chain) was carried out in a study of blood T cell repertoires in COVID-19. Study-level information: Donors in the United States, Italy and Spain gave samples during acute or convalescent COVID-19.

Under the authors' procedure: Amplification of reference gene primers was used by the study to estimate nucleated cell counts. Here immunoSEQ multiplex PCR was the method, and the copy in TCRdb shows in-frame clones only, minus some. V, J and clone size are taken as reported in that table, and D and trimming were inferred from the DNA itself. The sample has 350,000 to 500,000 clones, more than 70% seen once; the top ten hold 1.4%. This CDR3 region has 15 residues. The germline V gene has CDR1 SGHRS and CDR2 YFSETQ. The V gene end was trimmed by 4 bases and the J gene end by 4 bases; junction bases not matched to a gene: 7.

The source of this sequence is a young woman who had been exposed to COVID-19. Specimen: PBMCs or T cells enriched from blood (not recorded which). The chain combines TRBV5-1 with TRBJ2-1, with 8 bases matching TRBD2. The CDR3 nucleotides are TGCGCCAGCAGCGGTACGGGACTAGTTTACAATGAGCAGTTCTTC. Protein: CASSGTGLVYNEQFF.